These 8 T cell receptor beta chains came from one sample sequenced in a study of blood T cell repertoires in COVID-19. The data were produced by immunoSEQ multiplex PCR, yet TCRdb's version contains in-frame clones alone and is incomplete. Here the sample spans about 170,000 clones, less than 80% being singletons. Sequenced sample: PBMCs or T cells enriched from blood (not recorded which). The receptors were sampled from a woman in her 70s in a cohort exposed to, infected with or recovered from COVID-19 (not recorded which).

The chain combines TRBV27 with TRBJ2-7; 7 bases are a match to TRBD2. Germline V lookup: CDR1 MNHEY, CDR2 SMNVEV (reference sequence). V was clipped by 6 bases and J by 1 base; unmatched bases: 9. CDR3 length: 15 amino acids. CDR3 residues: CASSSSGWESYEQYF. For the CDR3, the DNA is TGTGCCAGCAGCAGTAGCGGGTGGGAATCCTACGAGCAGTACTTC.

V and J are TRBV2 and TRBJ1-2; 10 bases are shared with TRBD1. Germline V lookup: CDR1 SNHLY, CDR2 FYNNEI. The CDR3 spans 14 residues. The junction had 5 bases not matched to a gene; V was cut back by 6 bases and J by 4 bases. This CDR3 reads CASSVTGGGYGYTF. The CDR3, as DNA: TGTGCCAGCAGCGTGACAGGGGGCGGCTATGGCTACACCTTC.

The chain employs TRBV3-1 (or the pseudogene TRBV3-2) and TRBJ1-6; a possible D gene is TRBD1 (6 bases). CDR1 is LGHDT and CDR2 is YNNKEL in the germline V gene (reference sequence). V was shortened by 1 base and J by 7 bases, with 17 bases between the two germline ends. The CDR3 is made up of 17 amino acids. CDR3 coding DNA: TGTGCCAGCAGCCAAGGTGGAGTGGGGACAAACAATTCACCCCTCCACTTT. Encoded protein: CASSQGGVGTNNSPLHF.

J is TRBJ2-7 and V is TRBV6-2 or TRBV6-3; a weak D match, TRBD2 (6 bases). The V and J ends lost 2 bases and 2 bases respectively, with 7 bases between them. Looked up from germline, CDR1 is MNHEY and CDR2 is SVGEGT. CDR3 length: 13 residues. CDR3 in amino acids: CASSYGGPYEQYF. CDR3 coding DNA: TGTGCCAGCAGTTACGGAGGGCCCTACGAGCAGTACTTC.

The chain recombines TRBV6-1 with TRBJ2-3, with a weak D call TRBD2 (6 bases). V was trimmed by 4 bases and J by 11 bases, leaving 19 bases between them. CDR1 is MNHNS, CDR2 SASEGT, per germline. CDR3 length equals 14 residues. The CDR3 DNA is TGTGCCAGCAGTGCCGCCACCCGGGACTGGGGGCAGTATTTT. It codes for CASSAATRDWGQYF.

This sequence joins TRBV6-6 and TRBJ2-5, with D possibly TRBD1 on 5 matching bases. V lost 10 bases, J lost 0 bases, and 9 bases lay in between. The CDR3 is made up of 12 amino acids. Germline V gene lookup returns CDR1 MNHNY and CDR2 SVGAGI (reference sequence). The CDR3 here is CAIKGYQETQYF. Here the CDR3 DNA reads TGTGCCATCAAGGGGTACCAAGAGACCCAGTACTTC.

The V call is TRBV15, the J call TRBJ1-5, with 8 positions matching TRBD1. The CDR3 covers 16 residues. CDR1 and CDR2 (germline): LNHNV, YYDKDF (reference sequence). The ends lost 0 bases at V and 5 bases at J; junction bases unmatched: 6. The CDR3 reads CATSRDPGQGDQPQHF. DNA for the CDR3: TGTGCCACCAGCAGAGATCCTGGACAGGGCGATCAGCCCCAGCATTTT.

The chain is built from TRBV28 and TRBJ1-1, with D perhaps TRBD1 (5 bases). The CDR3 loop spans 13 amino acids. The ends were cut back, 8 bases at V and 0 bases at J, with 10 bases in the middle. Germline V gene sequence: CDR1 MDHEN, CDR2 SYDVKM. CDR3 sequence (DNA): TGTGCCAGCCTCGGACATATGAACACTGAAGCTTTCTTT. Protein product: CASLGHMNTEAFF.